One sample yielded the 8 T cell receptor beta chains listed below, sequenced in a study of cytomegalovirus exposure and HLA in healthy donors. PCR used 60 Vbeta primers and 13 Jbeta primers. Profiled with immunoSEQ multiplex PCR; TCRdb holds only in-frame clones, not every one. Here the sample spans approximately 110,000 clones, roughly three quarters being singletons. The sequenced sample was PBMCs. All receptors come from a male donor in good health and CMV-seronegative.

This sequence joins TRBV18 and TRBJ1-2, with 7 bases matching TRBD1. Per the germline V gene, CDR1 is KGHSH and CDR2 is LQKENI. This CDR3 contains 14 residues. The V segment lost 2 bases and the J segment 4 bases; nucleotides outside the gene matches: 4. Here the CDR3 DNA reads TGTGCCAGCTCACCAGACAGGGCGGCCTATGGCTACACCTTC. This encodes CASSPDRAAYGYTF.

The chain combines TRBV5-1 with TRBJ2-7, with D possibly matching TRBD1 (6 bases). This CDR3 spans 14 amino acids. The germline V and J ends were trimmed by 1 base and 2 bases, with 10 bases remaining between them. The V gene's germline CDR1 is SGHRS and CDR2 YFSETQ. CDR3 sequence reads: CASSLPGQTYEQYF. The CDR3 DNA reads TGCGCCAGCAGCTTGCCCGGACAGACCTACGAGCAGTACTTC.

This sequence joins TRBV28 and TRBJ2-7, with 9 positions matching TRBD1. Germline V gives CDR1 MDHEN, CDR2 SYDVKM. Trimming cost V 2 bases and J 6 bases; bases outside gene matches: 5. The CDR3 covers 14 residues. CDR3 in DNA: TGTGCCAGCAGTTTAGGGACAGGGAGCGTCGAGCAGTACTTC. It is translated as CASSLGTGSVEQYF.

The CDR3 DNA follows: TGTGCCAGCAGCCACTTAGCGGGAGGGCCGGGAGAGACCCAGTACTTC. The encoded protein is CASSHLAGGPGETQYF. V is TRBV14 and J is TRBJ2-5; 11 bases are a match to TRBD2. Looked up from germline, CDR1 is SGHDN and CDR2 is FVKESK. The V gene end was trimmed by 3 bases and the J gene end by 4 bases; junction bases not matched to a gene: 7. This CDR3 has 16 amino acids.

V gene TRBV29-1 combines with J gene TRBJ2-4; tentative D call: TRBD2 (6 bases). CDR3 size: 13 residues. Trimming cost V 3 bases and J 4 bases, with 10 bases left between them. Germline V gives CDR1 SQVTM, CDR2 ANQGSEA. This CDR3 reads CSVDGGVKNIQYF. The CDR3 DNA sequence: TGCAGCGTTGACGGAGGGGTTAAAAACATTCAGTACTTC.

This chain joins TRBV6-4 and TRBJ1-2; TRBD1 matches at 7 bases. The germline V gene has CDR1 MRHNA and CDR2 SNTAGT. With V trimmed by 2 bases and J by 5 bases, 8 bases remained unmatched. The CDR3 runs 15 residues. This CDR3 reads CASSDSPDRAYGYTF. The DNA for the CDR3 is TGTGCCAGCAGTGACAGTCCCGACAGGGCGTATGGCTACACCTTC.

The chain uses TRBV6-1 and TRBJ2-1; 7 bases align to TRBD2. Unmatched junction bases numbered 9, after V lost 6 bases and J lost 4 bases. Looked up from germline, CDR1 is MNHNS and CDR2 is SASEGT. The length of the CDR3 is 15 residues. CDR3 sequence reads: CASRVMAGVYNEQFF. Written as DNA, the CDR3 is TGTGCCAGCAGGGTTATGGCGGGGGTTTACAATGAGCAGTTCTTC.

The chain recombines TRBV7-2 with TRBJ2-7, with D maybe TRBD1 (6 bases). There are 15 residues in the CDR3. Germline-derived CDR1 and CDR2 are SGHTA and FQGNSA. V gave up 1 base and J gave up 3 bases, with 13 bases separating them. The CDR3 nucleotides read TGTGCCAGCAGCTTAGAAATCAGGGGCGGCTACGAGCAGTACTTC. It translates to CASSLEIRGGYEQYF.